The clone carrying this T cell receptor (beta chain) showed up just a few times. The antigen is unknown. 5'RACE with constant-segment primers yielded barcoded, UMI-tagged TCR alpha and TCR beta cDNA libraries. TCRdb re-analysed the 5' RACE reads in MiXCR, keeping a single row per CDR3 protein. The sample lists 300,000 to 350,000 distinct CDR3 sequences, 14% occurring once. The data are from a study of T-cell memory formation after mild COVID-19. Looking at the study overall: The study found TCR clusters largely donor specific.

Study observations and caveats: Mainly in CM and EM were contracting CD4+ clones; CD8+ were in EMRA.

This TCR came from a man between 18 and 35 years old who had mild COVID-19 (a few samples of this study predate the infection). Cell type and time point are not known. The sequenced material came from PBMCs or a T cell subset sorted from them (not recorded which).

This CDR3 is CSARDPGQVSTDTQYF. The CDR3 DNA follows: TGCAGTGCTAGAGATCCCGGGCAAGTCAGCACAGATACGCAGTATTTT. This chain connects TRBV20-1 to TRBJ2-3; D remains unclear. The length of the CDR3 is 16 residues. The germline gives CDR1 DFQATT, CDR2 SNEGSKA (reference sequence). The V gene lost 0 bases and the J gene lost 0 bases, with 13 bases spanning the gap.